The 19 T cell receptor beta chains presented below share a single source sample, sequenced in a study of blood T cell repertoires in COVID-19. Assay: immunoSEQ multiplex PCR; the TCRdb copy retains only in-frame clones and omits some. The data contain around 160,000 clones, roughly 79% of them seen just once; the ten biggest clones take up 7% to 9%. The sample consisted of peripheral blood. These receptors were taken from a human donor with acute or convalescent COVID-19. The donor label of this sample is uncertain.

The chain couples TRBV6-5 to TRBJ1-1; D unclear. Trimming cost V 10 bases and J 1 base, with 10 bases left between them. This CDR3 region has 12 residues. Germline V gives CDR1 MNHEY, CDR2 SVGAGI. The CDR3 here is CATRGWNTEAFF. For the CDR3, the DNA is TGTGCCACCCGAGGCTGGAACACTGAAGCTTTCTTT.

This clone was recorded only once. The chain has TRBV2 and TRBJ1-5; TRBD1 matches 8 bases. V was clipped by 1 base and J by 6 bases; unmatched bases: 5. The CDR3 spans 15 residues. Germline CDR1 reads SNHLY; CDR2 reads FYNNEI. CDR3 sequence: CASSEDRGQGQPQHF. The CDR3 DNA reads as TGTGCCAGCAGTGAAGACCGAGGACAGGGTCAGCCCCAGCATTTT.

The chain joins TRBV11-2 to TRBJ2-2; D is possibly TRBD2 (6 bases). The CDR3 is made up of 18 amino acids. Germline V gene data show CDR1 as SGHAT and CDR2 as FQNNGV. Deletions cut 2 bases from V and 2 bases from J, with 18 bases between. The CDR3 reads CASSLQPGLLYNTGELFF. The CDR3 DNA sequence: TGTGCCAGCAGCTTACAACCGGGACTCTTGTACAACACCGGGGAGCTGTTTTTT.

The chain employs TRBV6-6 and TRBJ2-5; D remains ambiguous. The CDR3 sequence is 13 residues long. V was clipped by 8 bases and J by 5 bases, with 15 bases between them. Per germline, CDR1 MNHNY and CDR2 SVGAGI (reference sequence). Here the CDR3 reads CASAPDSAETQYF. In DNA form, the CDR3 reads TGTGCCAGCGCCCCCGACTCTGCGGAGACCCAGTACTTC.

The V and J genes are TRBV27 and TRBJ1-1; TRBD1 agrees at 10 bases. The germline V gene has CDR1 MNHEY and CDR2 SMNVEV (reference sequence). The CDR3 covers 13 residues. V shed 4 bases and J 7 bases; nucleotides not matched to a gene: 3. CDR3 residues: CASSSWTGGEAFF. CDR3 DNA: TGTGCCAGCAGTTCCTGGACAGGGGGTGAAGCTTTCTTT.

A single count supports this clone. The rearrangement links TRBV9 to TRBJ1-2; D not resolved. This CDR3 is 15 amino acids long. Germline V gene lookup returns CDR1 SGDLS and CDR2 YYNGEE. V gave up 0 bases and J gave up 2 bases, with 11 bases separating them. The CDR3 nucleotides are TGTGCCAGCAGCGTAGCTACAGCAAGGAACTATGGCTACACCTTC. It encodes CASSVATARNYGYTF.

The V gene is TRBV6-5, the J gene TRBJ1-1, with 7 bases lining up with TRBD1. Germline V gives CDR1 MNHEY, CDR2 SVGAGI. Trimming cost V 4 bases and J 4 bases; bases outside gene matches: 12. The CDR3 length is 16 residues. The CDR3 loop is CASSFRQGVLPTEAFF. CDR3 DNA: TGTGCCAGCAGTTTCCGACAGGGTGTACTTCCCACTGAAGCTTTCTTT.

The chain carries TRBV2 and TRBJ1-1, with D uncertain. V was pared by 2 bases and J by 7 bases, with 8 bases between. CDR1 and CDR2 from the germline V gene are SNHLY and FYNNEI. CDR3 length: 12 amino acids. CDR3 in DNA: TGTGCCAGCAGTGAAAGAACCTATGAAGCTTTCTTT. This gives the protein CASSERTYEAFF.

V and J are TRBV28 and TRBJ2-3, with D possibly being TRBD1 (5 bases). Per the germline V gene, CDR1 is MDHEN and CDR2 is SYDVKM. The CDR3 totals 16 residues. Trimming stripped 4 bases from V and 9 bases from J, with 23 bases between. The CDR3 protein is CASSSLGATIDWTQYF. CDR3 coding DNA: TGTGCCAGCAGTTCCCTAGGGGCCACGATTGATTGGACGCAGTATTTT.

CDR3 sequence reads: CASSLSYGYTF. DNA of the CDR3: TGTGCCAGCAGTCTTTCCTATGGCTACACCTTC. The chain couples TRBV2 to TRBJ1-2; unclear D gene. Trimming shortened V by 5 bases and J by 4 bases, and 5 bases separated the two germline ends. The length of the CDR3 is 11 residues. In germline, CDR1 is SNHLY, CDR2 FYNNEI.

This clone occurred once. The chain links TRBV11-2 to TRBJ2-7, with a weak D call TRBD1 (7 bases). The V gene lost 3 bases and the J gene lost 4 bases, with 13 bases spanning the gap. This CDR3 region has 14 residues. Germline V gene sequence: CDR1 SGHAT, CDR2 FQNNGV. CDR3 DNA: TGTGCCAGCAGCTTCACAGGGGCGGGATACGAGCAGTACGTC. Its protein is CASSFTGAGYEQYV.

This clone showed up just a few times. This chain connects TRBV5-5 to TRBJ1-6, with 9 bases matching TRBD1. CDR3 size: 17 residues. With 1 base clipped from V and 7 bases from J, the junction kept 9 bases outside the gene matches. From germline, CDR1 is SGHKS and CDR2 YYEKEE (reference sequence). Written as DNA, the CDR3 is TGTGCCAGCAGCTTGTATGGGACAGGGACCCACAATTCACCCCTCCACTTT. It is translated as CASSLYGTGTHNSPLHF.

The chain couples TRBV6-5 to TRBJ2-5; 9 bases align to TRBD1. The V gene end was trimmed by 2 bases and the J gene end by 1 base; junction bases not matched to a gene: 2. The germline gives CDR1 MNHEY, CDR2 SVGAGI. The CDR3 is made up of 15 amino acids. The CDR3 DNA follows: TGTGCCAGCAGTTACGTGACAGGGGGCCAAGAGACCCAGTACTTC. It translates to CASSYVTGGQETQYF.

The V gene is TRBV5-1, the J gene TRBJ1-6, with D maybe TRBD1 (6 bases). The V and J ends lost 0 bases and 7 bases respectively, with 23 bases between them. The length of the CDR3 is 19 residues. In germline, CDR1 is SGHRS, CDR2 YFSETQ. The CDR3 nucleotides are TGCGCCAGCAGCTTGGGCCCACTCGGCCTCCCAGGACAGAATTCACCCCTCCACTTT. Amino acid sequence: CASSLGPLGLPGQNSPLHF.

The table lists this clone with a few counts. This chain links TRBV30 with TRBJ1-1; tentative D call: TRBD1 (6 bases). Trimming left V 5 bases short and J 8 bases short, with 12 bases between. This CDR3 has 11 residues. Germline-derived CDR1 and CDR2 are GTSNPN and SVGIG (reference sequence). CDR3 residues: CAWLRTAEAFF. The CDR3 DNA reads TGTGCCTGGCTAAGGACAGCCGAAGCTTTCTTT.

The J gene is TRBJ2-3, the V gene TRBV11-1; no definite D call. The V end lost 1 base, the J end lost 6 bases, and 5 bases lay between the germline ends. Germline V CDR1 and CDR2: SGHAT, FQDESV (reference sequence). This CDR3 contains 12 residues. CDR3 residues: CASSLDEDTQYF. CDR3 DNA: TGTGCCAGCAGCTTAGATGAGGATACGCAGTATTTT.

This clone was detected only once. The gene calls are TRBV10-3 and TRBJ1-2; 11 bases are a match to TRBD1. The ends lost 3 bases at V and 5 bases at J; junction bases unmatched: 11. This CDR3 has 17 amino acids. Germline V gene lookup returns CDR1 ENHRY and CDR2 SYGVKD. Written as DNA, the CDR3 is TGTGCCATCAGTGAATTAGGGACAGGGGGTCCTTATTATGGCTACACCTTC. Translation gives CAISELGTGGPYYGYTF.

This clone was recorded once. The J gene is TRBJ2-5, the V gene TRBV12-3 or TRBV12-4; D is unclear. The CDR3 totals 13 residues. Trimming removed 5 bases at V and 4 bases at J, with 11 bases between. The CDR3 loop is CASSTTKSETQYF. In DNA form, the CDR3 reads TGTGCCAGCAGTACCACAAAGTCAGAGACCCAGTACTTC.

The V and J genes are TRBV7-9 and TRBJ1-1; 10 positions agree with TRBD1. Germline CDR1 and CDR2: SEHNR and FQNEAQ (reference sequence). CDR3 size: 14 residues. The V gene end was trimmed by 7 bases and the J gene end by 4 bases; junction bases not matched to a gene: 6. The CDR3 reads CASIPGQGPTEAFF. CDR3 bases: TGTGCCAGCATTCCGGGACAGGGGCCCACTGAAGCTTTCTTT.